This note documents a single T cell receptor (beta chain) sequence. The data stem from a study of shared clonotypes between healthy human individuals. CDR1 is LGHNA and CDR2 is YSLEER in the germline V gene. This CDR3 region has 15 residues. The germline V and J ends were trimmed by 0 bases and 3 bases, with 11 bases remaining between them. Sequenced by immunoSEQ multiplex PCR; TCRdb stores in-frame clones only, minus some. Among hundreds of thousands of clones listed, roughly four fifths were seen once. The chain couples TRBV4-3 to TRBJ2-5; tentatively, D is TRBD1 (6 bases). The clonotype originates from a woman aged 40 to 50 in good health. Some clones in this sample may be carry-over from other donors' samples. Sample: PBMCs. Written as DNA, the CDR3 is TGCGCCAGCAGCCAAGATCAGGGGCCGGAAGAGACCCAGTACTTC. Translation gives CASSQDQGPEETQYF.